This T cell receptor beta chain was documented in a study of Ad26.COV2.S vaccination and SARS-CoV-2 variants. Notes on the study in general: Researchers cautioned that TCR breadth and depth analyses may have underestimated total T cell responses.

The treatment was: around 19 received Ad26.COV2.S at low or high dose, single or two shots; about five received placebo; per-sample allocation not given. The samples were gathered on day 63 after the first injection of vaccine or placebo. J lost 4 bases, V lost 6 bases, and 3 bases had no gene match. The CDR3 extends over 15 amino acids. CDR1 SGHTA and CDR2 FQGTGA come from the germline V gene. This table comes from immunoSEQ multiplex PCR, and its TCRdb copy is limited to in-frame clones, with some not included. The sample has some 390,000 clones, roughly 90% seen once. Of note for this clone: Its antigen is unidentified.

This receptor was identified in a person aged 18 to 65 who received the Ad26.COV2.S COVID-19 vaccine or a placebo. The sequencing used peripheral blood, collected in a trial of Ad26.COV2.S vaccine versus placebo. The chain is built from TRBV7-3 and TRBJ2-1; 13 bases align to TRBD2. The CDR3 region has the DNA TGTGCCAGCAGTTTGACTAGCGGGAGGTACAATGAGCAGTTCTTC. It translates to CASSLTSGRYNEQFF.